The source of this TCR beta chain is a study of T cells expressing NK-cell markers. Findings and limits, study-wide: The share of CD8+ T cells held by dominant NKG2C+ clonotypes was roughly 1.0-8% in over 5 donors.

UMIs were included in TCR beta cDNA generated by 5'RACE template switching. TCRdb reworked the 5' RACE reads into one entry per CDR3 protein, no DNA. Reported are about 460,000 distinct CDR3 sequences; the ten largest clones contain approximately 1.4%. Of note for this clonotype: As yet, its antigen is unknown.

This CDR3 has 16 amino acids. Looked up from germline, CDR1 is MDHEN and CDR2 is SYDVKM. Input material: blood T cells: a sorted CD56 or NKG2C T cell subset, CD4+ or CD8+ T cells, or bulk PBMC T cells (not recorded which). This rearrangement joins TRBV28 to TRBJ1-2. This TCR was recovered from a woman in her 50s in good health. The chain's CDR3 is CASSSQGSFSNYGYTF.